This is a list of T cell receptor beta chains from one sample in a study of T cell repertoires in cytomegalovirus infection. For these TCRs, the target antigens are not known. TCRdb re-called the reads with MiXCR, one entry per CDR3 protein. Of about 89,000 distinct CDR3 sequences listed, 25% to 30% are singletons. The specimen comprised CD8+ T cells from cultured PBMCs, sampled from culture after CMV antigen stimulation. These TCRs come from a human donor in good health (CMV status not recorded). Some clones in this sample may be carry-over from other donors' samples. The CDR3 runs from the conserved cysteine through the conserved F or W. D genes are given only for firm matches. Not all rows give a size; the values are once, few, many and, for expanded clones, a class.

clone_size,j_call,d_call,v_call,cdr3_nt,cdr3_aa
NA,TRBJ2-5,NA,TRBV12-3/TRBV12-4,TGTGCCAGCAGTTTAGGGGGGCAGGGTTTGTCAGAGACCCAGTACTTC,CASSLGGQGLSETQYF
many,TRBJ1-1,NA,TRBV11-2,TGTGCCAGCAGGTATCATTCCGGCACTGAAGCTTTCTTT,CASRYHSGTEAFF
NA,TRBJ2-1,TRBD1,TRBV2,TGTGCCAGCGAGGGGGGGACAGGGGTCAATGAGCAGTTCTTC,CASEGGTGVNEQFF
many,TRBJ2-7,TRBD1,TRBV5-4,TGTGCCAGCAGCCGAGGGACAGTTGAATGGCACGAGCAGTACTTC,CASSRGTVEWHEQYF
many,TRBJ1-1,NA,TRBV12-3/TRBV12-4,TGTGCCAGCAGTTTATCCACGAACACTGAAGCTTTCTTT,CASSLSTNTEAFF
NA,TRBJ1-3,TRBD1,TRBV12-3/TRBV12-4,TGTGCCAGCACCATCCCCCGGGACAGGGCACCTCCGAGCTCTGGAAACACCATATATTTT,CASTIPRDRAPPSSGNTIYF
few,TRBJ1-1,TRBD1,TRBV4-1,TGCGCCAGCAGCGCCGGGACAGGGTATAGGAGCACTGAAGCTTTCTTT,CASSAGTGYRSTEAFF
NA,TRBJ2-1,TRBD2,TRBV7-8,TGTGCCAGTTCCCCCGCCGCTCGGGGGGTCGAGCAGTTCTTC,CASSPAARGVEQFF
NA,TRBJ1-1,NA,TRBV9,TGTGCCAGCAGCGCAGGGAAGACAGGATGGGGAAACGCCGAAGCTTTCTTT,CASSAGKTGWGNAEAFF
many,TRBJ1-1,NA,TRBV7-2,TGTGCCAGCAGCTTAGAGAGGAACACTGAAGCTTTCTTT,CASSLERNTEAFF
many,TRBJ2-1,NA,TRBV2,TGTGCCAGCAGTGAAGCGTGGGGCAGGGGACACAATGAGCAGTTCTTC,CASSEAWGRGHNEQFF
few,TRBJ1-1,NA,TRBV12-3/TRBV12-4,TGTGCCAGCAGACCAGACGGGGGATACACTGAAGCTTTCTTT,CASRPDGGYTEAFF